This T cell receptor (beta chain) emerged from a study of T cells after yellow fever vaccination. Notes on the study in general: A faster peak, day 5 versus 15, was reached by the weaker secondary response.

This clonotype was found many times. Its specificity is unknown. UMIs and a universal primer site were added when TCR cDNA was made by 5'RACE template switching. One entry per CDR3 protein, called by TCRdb with MiXCR from the 5' RACE reads. Of a few hundred thousand distinct CDR3 sequences listed, 7.5% to 9% are singletons. This receptor was identified in a young man who received the YFV17D yellow fever vaccine. The sequenced sample was CD4+ T cells sorted from PBMCs, obtained 5 days after the yellow fever booster vaccination.

CDR3 sequence: CATLWTGLMNEQFF. The CDR3 region has the DNA TGTGCCACTCTATGGACAGGGCTGATGAATGAGCAGTTCTTC. The chain recombines TRBV6-1 with TRBJ2-1; 8 nucleotides align to TRBD1. The CDR3 runs 14 residues. The V and J ends lost 10 bases and 7 bases, in that order; junction bases with no gene match: 12. Germline CDR1 MNHNS, CDR2 SASEGT.